These 4 T cell receptor beta chains came from one sample sequenced in a study of T cell changes during pregnancy in multiple sclerosis. Libraries were prepared by immunoSEQ multiplex PCR; TCRdb keeps only in-frame clonotypes and omits some of them. The sample contains more than 15,000 clones, around 90% of which appear only once. Sequenced here: CD4+ T cells from peripheral blood mononuclear cells, sampled in the first trimester of pregnancy. These receptors originate from a female donor in good health, enrolled as a control in a pregnancy study.

The CDR3 sequence is CASSLLATNEKLFF. The DNA for the CDR3 is TGTGCCAGCAGCCTCCTTGCAACTAATGAAAAACTGTTTTTT. The genes are TRBV7-2 and TRBJ1-4; D is unresolved. Germline-derived CDR1 and CDR2 are SGHTA and FQGNSA. V shed 5 bases and J shed 0 bases, with 7 bases lying between them. This CDR3 has 14 amino acids.

The V gene is TRBV9, the J gene TRBJ1-6; D is perhaps TRBD1 (6 bases). The CDR3 has 14 residues. Trimming removed 0 bases from V and 10 bases from J, with 11 bases in between. The V gene's germline CDR1 is SGDLS and CDR2 YYNGEE. CDR3 sequence reads: CASSVAGVVSPLHF. CDR3 DNA: TGTGCCAGCAGCGTAGCAGGGGTAGTGTCACCCCTCCACTTT.

This chain links TRBV6-5 with TRBJ2-3; 9 nucleotides align to TRBD1. CDR3 length: 15 residues. Germline V gene data show CDR1 as MNHEY and CDR2 as SVGAGI. V lost 6 bases to trimming and J lost 0 bases; unmatched junction nucleotides: 4. The CDR3 region is CASRPQGASTDTQYF. In DNA form, the CDR3 reads TGTGCCAGCAGGCCACAGGGGGCGAGCACAGATACGCAGTATTTT.

The chain uses TRBV5-1 and TRBJ2-3; D remains ambiguous. The CDR3 is 13 amino acids. V lost 4 bases and J lost 2, with 8 bases in between. CDR1 SGHRS and CDR2 YFSETQ come from the germline V gene. The CDR3 here is CASSPLSTDTQYF. In DNA, the CDR3 is TGCGCCAGCAGCCCTTTATCCACAGATACGCAGTATTTT.